These 10 T cell receptor beta chains came from one sample sequenced in a study of PD-L1 blockade in urothelial cancer. The table came from immunoSEQ multiplex PCR; TCRdb's copy has only in-frame clones and leaves some out. The table shows 50,000 to 55,000 clones, with around nine tenths occurring only once. Indicated time point: peripheral blood 6 weeks after treatment start. The source material was PBMCs, sampled around atezolizumab (anti-PD-L1) treatment. The receptors were gathered from a man aged 55 to 70 with urothelial cancer.

This chain uses TRBV7-2 with TRBJ2-1; a possible D gene is TRBD1 (6 bases). Germline values: CDR1 SGHTA, CDR2 FQGNSA. Trimming pared 1 base from V and 4 bases from J, leaving 11 bases between. This CDR3 has 15 residues. DNA of the CDR3: TGTGCCAGCAGCTTAGTGAAGGGGGTTTACAATGAGCAGTTCTTC. This encodes CASSLVKGVYNEQFF.

This sequence joins TRBV29-1 and TRBJ2-7; TRBD1 matches 7 bases. Germline CDR1 is SQVTM and CDR2 is ANQGSEA. The V segment lost 5 bases and the J segment 3 bases; nucleotides outside the gene matches: 10. The CDR3 length is 14 residues. The DNA for the CDR3 is TGCAGCGTTAGAACCACGGGACAGAGCTACGAGCAGTACTTC. Its translation: CSVRTTGQSYEQYF.

The genes are TRBV10-3 and TRBJ1-4, with 7 bases fitting TRBD1. The CDR3 contains 17 residues. The germline V gene encodes CDR1 ENHRY and CDR2 SYGVKD. J gave up 8 bases and V 0 bases, and 12 bases lay outside the gene matches. CDR3 in DNA: TGTGCCATCAGTGAGTCGAGGGGGCGGGCCCGGAGGGAAAAACTGTTTTTT. Protein sequence: CAISESRGRARREKLFF.

The rearrangement joins TRBV9 to TRBJ1-3, with 9 positions matching TRBD1. The CDR3 is 18 residues long. Germline V lookup: CDR1 SGDLS, CDR2 YYNGEE. J lost 0 bases, V lost 1 base, and 8 bases had no gene match. The CDR3: CASSVLPGQGTSGNTIYF. CDR3 DNA: TGTGCCAGCAGCGTACTCCCGGGACAGGGAACCTCTGGAAACACCATATATTTT. The full variable domain, its missing parts supplied by reference TRBV9 and TRBJ1-3, is DSGVTQTPKHLITATGQRVTLRCSPRSGDLSVYWYQQSLDQGLQFLIQYYNGEERAKGNILERFSAQQFPDLHSELNLSSLELGDSALYFCASSVLPGQGTSGNTIYFGEGSWLTVV.

The sample holds one count of this clone. V gene TRBV11-2 combines with J gene TRBJ2-1, with 7 bases that match TRBD1. V dropped 1 base and J dropped 9; count of bases not matched to a gene: 15. The CDR3 length is 17 residues. The germline CDR1 and CDR2 sequences are SGHAT and FQNNGV. The CDR3 sequence: CASSLGRGQAFGGEQFF. The DNA of the CDR3 is TGTGCCAGCAGCTTAGGCCGCGGACAGGCCTTTGGGGGTGAGCAGTTCTTC.

The chain couples TRBV6-5 to TRBJ1-3, with D possibly being TRBD1 (6 bases). Germline-derived CDR1 and CDR2 are MNHEY and SVGAGI. V lost 0 bases, J lost 8 bases, and 14 bases lay in between. The CDR3 is 15 amino acids. DNA for the CDR3: TGTGCCAGCAGTTACTCAGGACAGAGGACGGACACCATATATTTT. Its protein product is CASSYSGQRTDTIYF.

V is TRBV18 and J is TRBJ2-1; TRBD1 aligns across 7 bases. The CDR3 spans 14 residues. CDR1 is KGHSH and CDR2 is LQKENI in the germline V gene. V shed 6 bases and J 1 base; nucleotides not matched to a gene: 3. CDR3 region: CASSKQGSYNEQFF. The CDR3 nucleotides are TGTGCCAGCTCCAAACAGGGGTCCTACAATGAGCAGTTCTTC.

This clone occurred a few times. J is TRBJ1-1 and V is TRBV11-2; D remains ambiguous. This CDR3 has 15 amino acids. Germline V CDR1 and CDR2: SGHAT, FQNNGV. The V and J ends lost 2 bases and 0 bases respectively, with 10 bases between them. The CDR3 sequence: CASSLQSGLNTEAFF. DNA of the CDR3: TGTGCCAGCAGCTTACAGTCAGGATTGAACACTGAAGCTTTCTTT. Combining the CDR3 with reference TRBV11-2 and TRBJ1-1 gives the whole variable domain EAGVAQSPRYKIIEKRQSVAFWCNPISGHATLYWYQQILGQGPKLLIQFQNNGVVDDSQLPKDRFSAERLKGVDSTLKIQPAKLEDSAVYLCASSLQSGLNTEAFFGQGTRLTVV.

This clone was counted once. The chain links TRBV4-1 to TRBJ2-1; possibly TRBD2 for D (6 bases). This CDR3 region has 18 residues. Trimming took off 0 bases at V and 7 bases at J, with 22 bases between the two ends. Germline assignment: CDR1 MGHRA and CDR2 YSYEKL. This chain's CDR3 is CASSQEGPIAVGGNEQFF. CDR3 coding DNA: TGCGCCAGCAGCCAAGAGGGCCCGATAGCGGTCGGTGGTAATGAGCAGTTCTTC.

The V gene is TRBV7-2, the J gene TRBJ2-3; 8 positions agree with TRBD1. CDR1 SGHTA and CDR2 FQGNSA come from the germline V gene. This CDR3 comprises 15 residues. With V trimmed by 4 bases and J by 4 bases, 7 bases remained unmatched. The CDR3 sequence is CASSSDRVGADTQYF. In DNA, the CDR3 is TGTGCCAGCAGCTCGGACAGGGTGGGGGCAGATACGCAGTATTTT.